The source of this T cell receptor beta chain is a study of blood T cell repertoires in COVID-19. Germline V gene data show CDR1 as SGDLS and CDR2 as YYNGEE. V was cut by 0 bases and J by 6 bases, with 9 bases left in between. The CDR3 sequence is 13 residues long. The table came from immunoSEQ multiplex PCR; TCRdb's copy has only in-frame clones and leaves some out. The table shows about 160,000 clones, with 80% occurring only once. The table lists this clone with a few counts. Source material: PBMCs or T cells enriched from blood (not recorded which). The V call is TRBV9, the J call TRBJ1-1; possibly TRBD1 for D (6 bases). The clonotype originates from a woman between 55 and 75 years old who had recovered from COVID-19. CDR3 residues: CASSVGGGSEAFF. The CDR3 nucleotides read TGTGCCAGCAGCGTAGGAGGGGGATCTGAAGCTTTCTTT.